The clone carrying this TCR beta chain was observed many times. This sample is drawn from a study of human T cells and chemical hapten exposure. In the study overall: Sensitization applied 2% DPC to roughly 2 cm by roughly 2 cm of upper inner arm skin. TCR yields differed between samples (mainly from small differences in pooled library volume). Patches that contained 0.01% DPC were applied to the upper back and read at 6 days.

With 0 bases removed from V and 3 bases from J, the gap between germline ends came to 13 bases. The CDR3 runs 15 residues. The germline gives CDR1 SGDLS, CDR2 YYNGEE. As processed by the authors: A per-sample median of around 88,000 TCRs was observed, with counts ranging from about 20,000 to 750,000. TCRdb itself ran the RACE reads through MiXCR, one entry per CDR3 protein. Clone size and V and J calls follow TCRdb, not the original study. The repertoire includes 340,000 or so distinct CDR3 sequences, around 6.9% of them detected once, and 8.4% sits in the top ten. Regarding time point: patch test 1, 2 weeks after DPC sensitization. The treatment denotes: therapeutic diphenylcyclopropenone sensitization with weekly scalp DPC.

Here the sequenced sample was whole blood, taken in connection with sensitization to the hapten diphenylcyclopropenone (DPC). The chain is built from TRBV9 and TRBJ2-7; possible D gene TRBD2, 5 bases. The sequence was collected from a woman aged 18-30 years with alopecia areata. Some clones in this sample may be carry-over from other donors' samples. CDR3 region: CASSVDGSGYYEQYF. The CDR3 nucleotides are TGTGCCAGCAGCGTAGACGGCAGCGGCTACTACGAGCAGTACTTC.